The 9 T cell receptor beta chains below were found in one sample sequenced in a study of cytomegalovirus exposure and HLA in healthy donors. The PCR used 60 Vbeta and 13 Jbeta primers. The assay was immunoSEQ multiplex PCR, and TCRdb's table has in-frame clones only and misses some. The table records about 110,000 clones, 82% of them present only once. Sample: PBMCs. The source is a man aged 50-60 years in good health and CMV-seronegative.

V usage is TRBV4-1 and J usage is TRBJ1-2; D possibly corresponds to TRBD1 (6 bases). V dropped 8 bases and J dropped 4 bases, with 14 bases sitting between them. The CDR3 has 13 residues. The V gene's germline CDR1 is MGHRA and CDR2 YSYEKL. CDR3 protein: CASGAQGSYGYTF. Written as DNA, the CDR3 is TGCGCCAGCGGAGCTCAGGGGAGCTATGGCTACACCTTC.

This sequence joins TRBV5-1 and TRBJ2-3; 9 bases map to TRBD1. The CDR3 has 14 amino acids. Per germline, CDR1 SGHRS and CDR2 YFSETQ. V was pared by 0 bases and J by 6 bases, with 2 bases of the junction left unmatched. CDR3: CASSLGTGADTQYF. The CDR3 nucleotides read TGCGCCAGCAGCTTGGGGACAGGGGCGGATACGCAGTATTTT.

V usage is TRBV27 and J usage is TRBJ1-2; D remains unclear. Trimming took 6 bases from V and 2 from J, leaving 19 bases between them. This CDR3 spans 16 amino acids. Germline values: CDR1 MNHEY, CDR2 SMNVEV (reference sequence). CDR3 sequence: CASSRTGVGANYGYTF. The CDR3 nucleotides are TGTGCCAGCAGCCGAACTGGAGTTGGAGCCAACTATGGCTACACCTTC.

The chain is built from TRBV18 and TRBJ1-4; the match to TRBD1 covers 7 bases. The CDR3 is 14 residues long. V was pared by 5 bases and J by 5 bases, with 5 bases of the junction left unmatched. Germline V gene lookup returns CDR1 KGHSH and CDR2 LQKENI. CDR3 loop: CASSYRQGNEKLFF. The DNA of the CDR3 is TGTGCCAGCTCATACCGACAGGGAAATGAAAAACTGTTTTTT.

The chain employs TRBV4-3 and TRBJ1-6; no clear D gene. This CDR3 region has 17 residues. Deletions cut 0 bases from V and 0 bases from J, with 9 bases between. In germline, CDR1 is LGHNA, CDR2 YSLEER. This chain's CDR3 is CASSQDTASSYNSPLHF. CDR3 sequence (DNA): TGCGCCAGCAGCCAAGATACCGCGAGCTCCTATAATTCACCCCTCCACTTT.

The chain is built from TRBV7-2 and TRBJ1-2; 11 nucleotides line up with TRBD1. CDR1 SGHTA and CDR2 FQGNSA come from the germline V gene. J gave up 6 bases and V 4 bases, and 4 bases lay outside the gene matches. This CDR3 is 14 amino acids long. The CDR3: CASSSWTGGDGYTF. The CDR3 DNA sequence: TGTGCCAGCAGCTCCTGGACAGGGGGCGATGGCTACACCTTC.

This clone came up a few times. This chain uses TRBV9 with TRBJ2-3, with TRBD1 matching over 8 bases. J gave up 7 bases and V 4 bases, and 8 bases lay outside the gene matches. There are 14 residues in the CDR3. Germline V lookup: CDR1 SGDLS, CDR2 YYNGEE. The CDR3 reads CASSTRTGRNTQYF. In DNA, the CDR3 is TGTGCCAGCAGCACCAGGACAGGGAGAAATACGCAGTATTTT.

This sequence joins TRBV30 and TRBJ1-4; 8 bases fit TRBD1. The CDR3 has 14 residues. CDR1 is GTSNPN and CDR2 is SVGIG in the germline V gene (reference sequence). V lost 4 bases to trimming and J lost 1 base; unmatched junction nucleotides: 2. DNA for the CDR3: TGTGCCTGGACAGGGGGCTTAACTAATGAAAAACTGTTTTTT. Translating it yields CAWTGGLTNEKLFF.

The chain is built from TRBV30 and TRBJ1-4; D uncertain. Germline V CDR1 and CDR2: GTSNPN, SVGIG (reference sequence). The CDR3 is 12 amino acids. V was shortened by 2 bases and J by 4 bases, with 5 bases between the two germline ends. CDR3 DNA sequence: TGTGCCTGGAGTTCCGGTAATGAAAAACTGTTTTTT. Encoded protein: CAWSSGNEKLFF.